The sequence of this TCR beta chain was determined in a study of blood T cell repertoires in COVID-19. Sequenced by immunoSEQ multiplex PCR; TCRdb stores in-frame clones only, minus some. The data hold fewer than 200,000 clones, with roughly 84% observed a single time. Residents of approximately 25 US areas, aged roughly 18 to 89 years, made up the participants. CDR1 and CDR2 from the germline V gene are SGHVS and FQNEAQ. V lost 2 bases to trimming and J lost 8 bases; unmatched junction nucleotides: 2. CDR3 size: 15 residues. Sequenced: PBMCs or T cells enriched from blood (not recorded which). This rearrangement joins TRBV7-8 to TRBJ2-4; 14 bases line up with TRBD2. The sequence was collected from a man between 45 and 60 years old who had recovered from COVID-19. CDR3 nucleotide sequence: TGTGCCAGCAGCTTAAGACTAGCGGGGGGGGACATTCAGTACTTC. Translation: CASSLRLAGGDIQYF. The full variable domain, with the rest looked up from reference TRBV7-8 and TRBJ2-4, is GAGVSQSPRYKVAKRGQDVALRCDPISGHVSLFWYQQALGQGPEFLTYFQNEAQLDKSGLPSDRFFAERPEGSVSTLKIQRTQQEDSAVYLCASSLRLAGGDIQYFGAGTRLSVL.